What follows describes a single TCR beta chain. This CDR3 is missing its conserved last phenylalanine or tryptophan, likely due to a read error. The sample belongs to a study of blood T cells in healthy people across ages. Germline lookup yields CDR1 SGHRS and CDR2 YFSETQ. V shed 4 bases and J shed 2 bases, with 21 bases lying between them. There are 17 residues in the CDR3. Primed by a sample-barcoded 5' primer and a J-beta primer mix, a second PCR proceeded for about 6 to 11 cycles. Via MiXCR, TCRdb re-called the 5' RACE reads, giving one row per CDR3 protein. Found here are around 1.5 million distinct CDR3 sequences, 59% of them singletons; the top ten hold roughly 7%.

The sequenced material came from blood. The J gene is TRBJ2-5, the V gene TRBV5-1; possible D gene TRBD2, 6 bases. This sequence was found in a man in his late teens or twenties in good health. The CDR3 loop is CASSLQGVGGGQETQYY. CDR3 DNA: TGCGCCAGCAGCCTGCAAGGAGTCGGAGGAGGGCAAGAGACCCAGTACTAC.